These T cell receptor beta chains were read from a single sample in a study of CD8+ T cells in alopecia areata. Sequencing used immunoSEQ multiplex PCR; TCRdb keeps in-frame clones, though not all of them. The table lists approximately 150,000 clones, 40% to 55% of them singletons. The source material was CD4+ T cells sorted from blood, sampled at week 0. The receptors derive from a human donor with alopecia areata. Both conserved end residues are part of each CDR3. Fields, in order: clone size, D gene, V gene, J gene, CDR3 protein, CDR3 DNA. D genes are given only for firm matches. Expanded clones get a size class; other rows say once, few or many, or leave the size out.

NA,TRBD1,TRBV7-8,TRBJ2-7,CASTSTTGATYYEQYF,TGTGCCAGCACTTCGACTACAGGGGCGACGTACTACGAGCAGTACTTC
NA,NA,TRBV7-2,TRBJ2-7,CASSLESAGTYEQYF,TGTGCCAGCAGCTTAGAGTCCGCCGGTACCTACGAGCAGTACTTC
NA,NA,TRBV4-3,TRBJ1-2,CASRSEREGLYGYTF,TGCGCCAGCAGGAGCGAAAGGGAAGGTTTATATGGCTACACCTTC
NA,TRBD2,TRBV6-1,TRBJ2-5,CASTWGLAVQETQYF,TGTGCCAGCACTTGGGGACTAGCGGTTCAAGAGACCCAGTACTTC
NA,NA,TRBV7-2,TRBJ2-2,CASSFQSGTGELFF,TGTGCCAGCAGCTTCCAAAGCGGGACCGGGGAGCTGTTTTTT
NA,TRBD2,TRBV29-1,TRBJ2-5,CSVERSRGGETQYF,TGCAGCGTTGAAAGGTCACGGGGAGGGGAGACCCAGTACTTC
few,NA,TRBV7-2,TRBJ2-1,CASSLAIGEQFF,TGTGCCAGCAGCTTAGCGATCGGTGAGCAGTTCTTC
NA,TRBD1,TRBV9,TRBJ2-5,CASSSGQGKETQYF,TGTGCCAGCAGCAGCGGACAGGGGAAAGAGACCCAGTACTTC
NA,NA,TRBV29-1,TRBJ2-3,CSVAQDTDTQYF,TGCAGCGTTGCACAGGACACAGATACGCAGTATTTT
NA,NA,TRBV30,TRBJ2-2,CAWVRGMTRGELFF,TGTGCCTGGGTACGGGGGATGACCCGCGGGGAGCTGTTTTTT
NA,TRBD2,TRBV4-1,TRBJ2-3,CASSRLTSGQGSSTDTQYF,TGCGCCAGCAGCCGTCTAACTAGCGGGCAAGGCTCTAGCACAGATACGCAGTATTTT
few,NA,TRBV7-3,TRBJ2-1,CASGQTGKTEQFF,TGTGCCAGCGGACAAACAGGGAAAACTGAGCAGTTCTTC
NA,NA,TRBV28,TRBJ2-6,CASSQPGVSGANVLTF,TGTGCCAGCAGCCAACCAGGGGTCTCTGGGGCCAACGTCCTGACTTTC
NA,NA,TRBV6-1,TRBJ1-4,CASSVPMREKLFF,TGTGCCAGCAGTGTCCCTATGCGTGAAAAACTGTTTTTT
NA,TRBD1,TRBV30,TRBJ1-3,CAWTRDRGGNTIYF,TGTGCCTGGACCCGGGACAGAGGAGGAAACACCATATATTTT
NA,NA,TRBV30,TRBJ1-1,CAWSVLRRVTEAFF,TGTGCCTGGAGTGTTCTTAGACGGGTCACTGAAGCTTTCTTT
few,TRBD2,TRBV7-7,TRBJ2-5,CASSSRTSGRRETQYF,TGTGCCAGCAGCTCCCGGACTAGCGGGAGGCGAGAGACCCAGTACTTC
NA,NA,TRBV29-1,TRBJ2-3,CSVGPPSSSSTDTQYF,TGCAGCGTTGGCCCCCCGTCAAGCAGCAGCACAGATACGCAGTATTTT
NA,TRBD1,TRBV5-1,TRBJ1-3,CASSPDRLGNTIYF,TGCGCCAGCAGCCCGGACAGGCTCGGAAACACCATATATTTT
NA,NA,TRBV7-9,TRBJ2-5,CASSLTTSGGTQYF,TGTGCCAGCAGCTTAACTACTAGTGGGGGGACCCAGTACTTC